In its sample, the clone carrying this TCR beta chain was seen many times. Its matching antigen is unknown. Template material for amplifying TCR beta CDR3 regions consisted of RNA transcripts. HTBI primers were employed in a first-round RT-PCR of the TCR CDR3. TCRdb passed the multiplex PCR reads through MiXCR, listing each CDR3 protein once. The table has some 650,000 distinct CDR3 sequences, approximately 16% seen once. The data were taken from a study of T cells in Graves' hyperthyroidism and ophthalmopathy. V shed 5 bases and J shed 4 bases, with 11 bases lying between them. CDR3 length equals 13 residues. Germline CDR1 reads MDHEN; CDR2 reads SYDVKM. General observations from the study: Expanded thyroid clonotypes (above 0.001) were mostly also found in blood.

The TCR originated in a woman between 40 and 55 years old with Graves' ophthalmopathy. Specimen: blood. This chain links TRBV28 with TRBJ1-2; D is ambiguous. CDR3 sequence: CASSDGRGYGYTF. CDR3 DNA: TGTGCCAGCAGTGATGGACGCGGCTATGGCTACACCTTC.